A single sample gave rise to the 7 T cell receptor beta chains below, sequenced in a study of blood T cell repertoires in COVID-19. Method: immunoSEQ multiplex PCR; TCRdb's copy keeps in-frame clones and lacks some. The sample records fewer than 150,000 clones, approximately 80% being singletons. Sequenced: PBMCs or T cells enriched from blood (not recorded which). Receptor source: a woman aged 18-35 years who had been exposed to COVID-19.

This clone was detected only a few times. V gene TRBV9 combines with J gene TRBJ1-6; 7 nucleotides align to TRBD1. The CDR3 runs 15 residues. With 0 bases clipped from V and 6 bases from J, the junction kept 3 bases outside the gene matches. CDR1 is SGDLS and CDR2 is YYNGEE in the germline V gene. The CDR3 region has the DNA TGTGCCAGCAGCGTAGAGGGACAGCCTAATTCACCCCTCCACTTT. This sequence encodes CASSVEGQPNSPLHF.

The chain couples TRBV6-5 to TRBJ1-1; no definite D call. The CDR3 contains 15 residues. In germline, CDR1 is MNHEY, CDR2 SVGAGI. V was trimmed by 7 bases and J by 4 bases, leaving 19 bases between them. CDR3 nucleotides: TGTGCCAGCACATCGACCGGGTCCGGTGGCACTGAAGCTTTCTTT. It is translated as CASTSTGSGGTEAFF.

The rearrangement uses TRBV2 and TRBJ2-2, with 7 bases aligning to TRBD2. Germline-derived CDR1 and CDR2 are SNHLY and FYNNEI. V was clipped by 1 base and J by 7 bases; unmatched bases: 6. CDR3 length: 15 residues. This CDR3 reads CASSEEGRAVGELFF. The CDR3 nucleotides read TGTGCCAGCAGTGAAGAGGGGAGGGCCGTCGGGGAGCTGTTTTTT. Full variable domain (rest looked up from reference TRBV2 and TRBJ2-2): EPEVTQTPSHQVTQMGQEVILRCVPISNHLYFYWYRQILGQKVEFLVSFYNNEISEKSEIFDDQFSVERPDGSNFTLKIRSTKLEDSAMYFCASSEEGRAVGELFFGEGSRLTVL.

Only a few counts were recorded for this clone. Here the CDR3 reads CASSIDYRAIETQYF. The DNA for the CDR3 is TGTGCCAGTAGTATAGATTACAGGGCGATTGAGACCCAGTACTTC. V gene TRBV19 combines with J gene TRBJ2-5; D may be TRBD1 (6 bases). The V end lost 0 bases, the J end lost 5 bases, and 13 bases lay between the germline ends. CDR3 length equals 15 residues. CDR1 and CDR2 (germline): LNHDA, SQIVND (reference sequence).

This sequence joins TRBV7-9 and TRBJ1-4; 8 positions agree with TRBD1. Germline V gives CDR1 SEHNR, CDR2 FQNEAQ (reference sequence). The V segment lost 5 bases and the J segment 7 bases; nucleotides outside the gene matches: 6. This CDR3 has 14 residues. CDR3 bases: TGTGCCAGCAGCGCACAGGGGGTTGGTGAAAAACTGTTTTTT. Protein sequence: CASSAQGVGEKLFF.

The chain has TRBV6-4 and TRBJ1-5, with a possible D match to TRBD1 (5 bases). The CDR3 is 13 amino acids. CDR1 is MRHNA, CDR2 SNTAGT, per germline. Between the trimmed V and J ends, which lost 5 bases and 9 bases, there was a span of 14 bases. CDR3 amino acids: CASSRQEGRPQHF. The DNA for the CDR3 is TGTGCCAGCAGTCGGCAGGAGGGGCGGCCCCAGCATTTT.

V gene TRBV4-3 combines with J gene TRBJ1-6; D unresolved. Germline CDR1 LGHNA, CDR2 YSLEER. The CDR3 is 14 amino acids. V dropped 0 bases and J dropped 4 bases, with 4 bases sitting between them. CDR3 DNA sequence: TGCGCCAGCAGCCAAGACAAATATAATTCACCCCTCCACTTT. Protein product: CASSQDKYNSPLHF.